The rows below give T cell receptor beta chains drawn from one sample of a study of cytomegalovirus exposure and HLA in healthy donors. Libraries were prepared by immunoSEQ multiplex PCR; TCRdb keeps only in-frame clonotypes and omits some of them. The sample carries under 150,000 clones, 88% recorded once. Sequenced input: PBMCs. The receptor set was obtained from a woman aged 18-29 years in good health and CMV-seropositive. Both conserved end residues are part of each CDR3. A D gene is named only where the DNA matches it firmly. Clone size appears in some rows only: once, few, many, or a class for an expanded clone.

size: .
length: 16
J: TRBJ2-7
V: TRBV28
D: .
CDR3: CASSNRGGVLSYEQYF
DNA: TGTGCCAGCAGTAACCGAGGGGGGGTGCTATCCTACGAGCAGTACTTC

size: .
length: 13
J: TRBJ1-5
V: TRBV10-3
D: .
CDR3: CAIRGGDDQPQHF
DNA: TGTGCCATCCGGGGGGGGGATGATCAGCCCCAGCATTTT

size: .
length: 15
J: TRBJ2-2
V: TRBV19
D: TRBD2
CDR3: CASLAGGPTTGELFF
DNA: TGTGCCAGTCTAGCGGGAGGGCCTACCACCGGGGAGCTGTTTTTT

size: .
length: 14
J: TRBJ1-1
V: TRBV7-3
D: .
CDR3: CASSLSRGGTEAFF
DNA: TGTGCCAGCAGCTTAAGTAGGGGAGGCACTGAAGCTTTCTTT

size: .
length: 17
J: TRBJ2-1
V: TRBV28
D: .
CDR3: CASVMHQGTNSYNEQFF
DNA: TGTGCCAGCGTTATGCATCAAGGGACAAATTCCTACAATGAGCAGTTCTTC

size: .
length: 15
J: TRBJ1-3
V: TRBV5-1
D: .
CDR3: CASSLRQGTGNTIYF
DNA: TGCGCCAGCAGCTTGCGTCAGGGAACGGGAAACACCATATATTTT

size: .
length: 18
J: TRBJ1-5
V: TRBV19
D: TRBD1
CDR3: CASSLSETGTGHNQPQHF
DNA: TGTGCCAGTAGTCTCTCCGAAACCGGGACAGGGCATAATCAGCCCCAGCATTTT

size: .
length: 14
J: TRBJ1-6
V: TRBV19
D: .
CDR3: CASSIGGRASPLHF
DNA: TGTGCCAGTAGTATAGGAGGCAGGGCGTCACCCCTCCACTTT

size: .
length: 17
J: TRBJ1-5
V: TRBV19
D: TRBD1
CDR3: CASSMRGRGHGNQPQHF
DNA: TGTGCCAGTAGTATGCGGGGCAGGGGGCATGGCAATCAGCCCCAGCATTTT

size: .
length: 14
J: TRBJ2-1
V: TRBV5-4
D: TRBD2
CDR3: CASTPSGRIDEQFF
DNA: TGTGCCAGCACTCCTAGCGGGAGGATCGATGAGCAGTTCTTC

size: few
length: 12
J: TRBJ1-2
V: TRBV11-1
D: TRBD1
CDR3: CASSRTGGEMTF
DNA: TGTGCCAGCAGCAGGACAGGGGGCGAGATGACCTTC

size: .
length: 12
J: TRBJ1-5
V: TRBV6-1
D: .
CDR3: CASSESNQPQHF
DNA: TGTGCCAGCAGTGAATCAAATCAGCCCCAGCATTTT

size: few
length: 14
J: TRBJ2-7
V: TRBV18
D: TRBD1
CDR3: CASSPRQGRGEQYF
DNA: TGTGCCAGCTCACCCCGACAGGGTCGGGGCGAGCAGTACTTC

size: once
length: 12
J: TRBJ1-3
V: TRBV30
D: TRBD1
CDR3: CASRGPGNTIYF
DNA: TGTGCCTCCAGGGGGCCGGGAAACACCATATATTTT

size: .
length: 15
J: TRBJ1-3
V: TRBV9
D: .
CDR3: CASSVDHSSGNTIYF
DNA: TGTGCCAGCAGCGTAGATCATAGCTCTGGAAACACCATATATTTT

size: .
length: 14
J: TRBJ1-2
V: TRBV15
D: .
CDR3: CATSRETGVYGYTF
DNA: TGTGCCACCAGCAGAGAAACAGGAGTCTATGGCTACACCTTC

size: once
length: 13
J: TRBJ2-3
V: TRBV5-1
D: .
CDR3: CASARVWTDTQYF
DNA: TGCGCCAGCGCGAGGGTGTGGACAGATACGCAGTATTTT

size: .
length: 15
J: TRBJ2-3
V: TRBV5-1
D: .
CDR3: CASSLVPESTDTQYF
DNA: TGCGCCAGCAGCTTGGTCCCCGAGAGCACAGATACGCAGTATTTT

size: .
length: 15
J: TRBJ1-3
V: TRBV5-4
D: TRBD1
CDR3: CASSPGQVSGNTIYF
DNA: TGTGCCAGCAGCCCCGGACAGGTCTCTGGAAACACCATATATTTT

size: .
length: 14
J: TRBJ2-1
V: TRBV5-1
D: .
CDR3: CASSSRTSYNEQFF
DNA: TGCGCCAGCAGCTCTAGGACATCCTACAATGAGCAGTTCTTC

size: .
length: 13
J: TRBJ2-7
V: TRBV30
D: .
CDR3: CAWSAGAMGEQYF
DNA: TGTGCCTGGAGTGCCGGAGCGATGGGCGAGCAGTACTTC

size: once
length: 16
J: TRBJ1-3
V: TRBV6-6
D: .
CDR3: CASSSRGGNSGNTIYF
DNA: TGTGCCAGCAGTTCTCGGGGGGGGAACTCTGGAAACACCATATATTTT

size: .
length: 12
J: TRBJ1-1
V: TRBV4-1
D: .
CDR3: CASSRSDTEAFF
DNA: TGCGCCAGCAGCCGTAGTGACACTGAAGCTTTCTTT

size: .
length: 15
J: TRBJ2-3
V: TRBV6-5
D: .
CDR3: CASSTRDRSTDTQYF
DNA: TGTGCCAGCAGTACACGAGACAGGAGCACAGATACGCAGTATTTT

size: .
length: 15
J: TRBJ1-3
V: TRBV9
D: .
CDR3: CASSDRVDPGNTIYF
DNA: TGTGCCAGCAGCGACAGGGTCGACCCTGGAAACACCATATATTTT

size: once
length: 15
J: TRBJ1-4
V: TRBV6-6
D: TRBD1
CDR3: CASRQGTAGGEKLFF
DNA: TGTGCCAGCCGACAGGGCACGGCGGGGGGTGAAAAACTGTTTTTT

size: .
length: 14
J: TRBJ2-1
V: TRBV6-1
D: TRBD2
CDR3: CASGVAGGHNEQFF
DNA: TGTGCCAGTGGGGTAGCGGGAGGCCACAATGAGCAGTTCTTC

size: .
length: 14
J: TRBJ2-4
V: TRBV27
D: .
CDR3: CASSSREGAYIQYF
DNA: TGTGCCAGCAGTTCCCGGGAGGGGGCGTATATTCAGTACTTC

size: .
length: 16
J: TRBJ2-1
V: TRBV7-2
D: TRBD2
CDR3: CASSSPLAGGYNEQFF
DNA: TGTGCCAGCAGCTCCCCCCTAGCGGGGGGGTACAATGAGCAGTTCTTC